One and the same sample provided the 26 T cell receptor beta chains below, sequenced in a study of blood T cells in healthy people across ages. Through a sample-barcoded 5' primer and a J-beta primer mix, a second PCR was run for 7 to 11 cycles. TCRdb processed the 5' RACE reads anew with MiXCR; each CDR3 protein has one entry. The repertoire consists of over a million distinct CDR3 sequences, with over 35% occurring once and the leading ten covering around 18%. Specimen: blood. Every receptor here comes from a woman aged 55-75 years in good health.

The chain is built from TRBV5-1 and TRBJ2-1; 7 nucleotides line up with TRBD2. The CDR3 spans 15 residues. The germline CDR1 and CDR2 sequences are SGHRS and YFSETQ. Losses at the gene ends were 2 bases for V and 5 bases for J; bases not matched to a gene: 7. The CDR3 reads CASSLPSGGNNEQFF. CDR3 in DNA: TGCGCCAGCAGCTTACCTTCGGGAGGAAACAATGAGCAGTTCTTC.

This clonotype was found many times. The rearrangement uses TRBV29-1 and TRBJ2-5, with 13 bases identical to TRBD2. The CDR3 sequence is 14 residues long. With 6 bases clipped from V and 5 bases from J, the junction kept 6 bases outside the gene matches. Germline loops: CDR1 SQVTM, CDR2 ANQGSEA. The CDR3 bases are TGCAGCGTAAGGACTAGCGGGAGTGTGGAGACCCAGTACTTC. Amino acids: CSVRTSGSVETQYF.

Only a few counts were recorded for this clonotype. V gene TRBV29-1 combines with J gene TRBJ2-5; D may be TRBD2 (5 bases). Trimming left V 2 bases short and J 3 bases short, with 10 bases between. CDR1 is SQVTM, CDR2 ANQGSEA, per germline. The CDR3 loop spans 13 amino acids. Written as DNA, the CDR3 is TGCAGCGTTGAATGGGTCGGGGAAGAGACCCAGTACTTC. This sequence encodes CSVEWVGEETQYF.

The chain links TRBV2 to TRBJ2-1; D is perhaps TRBD2 (5 bases). Germline CDR1 SNHLY, CDR2 FYNNEI. V lost 6 bases and J 4 bases, leaving 13 bases between the germline ends. This CDR3 spans 14 amino acids. CDR3 coding DNA: TGTGCCAGCAGCTCCCAAAGCGGATACAATGAGCAGTTCTTC. Protein sequence: CASSSQSGYNEQFF.

This clonotype has more than one count but fewer than ten. The chain employs TRBV2 and TRBJ2-1; 11 bases are shared with TRBD2. Germline V lookup: CDR1 SNHLY, CDR2 FYNNEI. V gave up 9 bases and J gave up 10 bases; unmatched junction bases: 8. This CDR3 is 13 amino acids long. CDR3 bases: TGTGCCAGGGGGACTAGCGGAGGGGGCGAGCAGTTCTTC. Its translation: CARGTSGGGEQFF.

A few counts support this clonotype. The chain couples TRBV10-3 to TRBJ1-2, with 9 bases matching TRBD1. CDR3 length: 14 amino acids. J was trimmed by 6 bases and V by 4 bases; bases with no gene match: 6. Per the germline V gene, CDR1 is ENHRY and CDR2 is SYGVKD. The DNA of the CDR3 is TGTGCCATCAGTGGATTACGGGACAGGGATGGCTACACCTTC. This encodes CAISGLRDRDGYTF.

The genes are TRBV20-1 and TRBJ2-1; 11 nucleotides agree with TRBD2. This CDR3 contains 16 residues. The V gene end was trimmed by 5 bases and the J gene end by 5 bases; junction bases not matched to a gene: 11. Germline lookup yields CDR1 DFQATT and CDR2 SNEGSKA (reference sequence). CDR3 residues: CSARPSTSGTHNEQFF. The CDR3 DNA follows: TGCAGTGCTCGGCCCTCGACTAGCGGGACCCACAATGAGCAGTTCTTC.

This clonotype has just a few counts. The chain uses TRBV7-9 and TRBJ2-7; 15 nucleotides match TRBD2. V lost 1 base and J lost 1; bases outside the gene matches: 5. Germline CDR1 and CDR2: SEHNR and FQNEAQ (reference sequence). The CDR3 runs to 18 residues. The DNA for the CDR3 is TGTGCCAGCAGCTTAGAACAGGGACTAGCGGGAGGATCCTACGAGCAGTACTTC. It is translated as CASSLEQGLAGGSYEQYF.

The gene calls are TRBV5-1 and TRBJ2-6; D may be TRBD1 or TRBD2 (6 bases each). Trimming left V 6 bases short and J 0 bases short, with 16 bases between. Germline values: CDR1 SGHRS, CDR2 YFSETQ. This CDR3 region has 17 residues. This CDR3 reads CASIEGGIISGANVLTF. The CDR3 bases are TGCGCCAGCATTGAGGGGGGAATTATCTCTGGGGCCAACGTCCTGACTTTC.

This sequence joins TRBV6-5 and TRBJ2-5, with D perhaps TRBD1 (6 bases). Germline CDR1 MNHEY, CDR2 SVGAGI. The V end was cut by 4 bases, the J end by 13 bases, with 22 bases between. The CDR3 spans 14 residues. The chain's CDR3 is CASSWKGGTYERYF. In DNA form, the CDR3 reads TGTGCCAGCAGTTGGAAAGGGGGTACCTACGAGCGGTACTTC.

The chain couples TRBV24-1 to TRBJ2-7, with D perhaps TRBD1 or TRBD2 (5 bases each). V was pared by 4 bases and J by 0 bases, with 9 bases between. CDR3 length: 14 amino acids. Germline V lookup: CDR1 KGHDR, CDR2 SFDVKD. CDR3 coding DNA: TGTGCCACCAGTGAATCAGGGAGCTCCTACGAGCAGTACTTC. It translates to CATSESGSSYEQYF.

The chain carries TRBV7-7 and TRBJ2-1; 8 bases are a match to TRBD2. The CDR3 loop spans 16 amino acids. From germline, CDR1 is SSHAT and CDR2 FNYEAQ (reference sequence). The V gene end was trimmed by 6 bases and the J gene end by 3 bases; junction bases not matched to a gene: 10. The CDR3 sequence: CASSAELAGNYNEQFF. CDR3 coding DNA: TGTGCCAGCAGTGCTGAGCTAGCGGGCAACTACAATGAGCAGTTCTTC.

This rearrangement joins TRBV7-9 to TRBJ1-2, with a tentative D call TRBD1 (6 bases). CDR3 length: 14 amino acids. Trimming stripped 4 bases from V and 3 bases from J, with 12 bases between. Germline-derived CDR1 and CDR2 are SEHNR and FQNEAQ (reference sequence). The CDR3 protein is CASSSDSTDYGYTF. CDR3 coding DNA: TGTGCCAGCAGCTCGGACAGCACGGACTATGGCTACACCTTC.

V gene TRBV3-1 combines with J gene TRBJ2-4, with 8 bases identical to TRBD2. With the DNA end fitting TRBJ2-5 better, the J assignment may be wrong. CDR1 LGHDT and CDR2 YNNKEL come from the germline V gene (reference sequence). CDR3 size: 16 residues. CDR3 sequence: CASSQRDGRERETQYF. CDR3 in DNA: TGTGCCAGCAGCCAAAGAGACGGGAGGGAGCGGGAGACCCAGTACTTC.

CDR3 DNA: TGCAGCGTTACCGGTTCCAAAGAGACCCAGTACTTC. It codes for CSVTGSKETQYF. This chain uses TRBV29-1 with TRBJ2-5; D not resolved. The V and J ends lost 5 bases and 3 bases respectively, with 10 bases between them. The CDR3 is 12 amino acids. The germline V gene encodes CDR1 SQVTM and CDR2 ANQGSEA.

CDR3 in DNA: TGTGCCAGCAGCTTAGGGACAGGGGGACTATCTAACTATGGCTACACCTTC. It is translated as CASSLGTGGLSNYGYTF. The chain recombines TRBV7-9 with TRBJ1-2, with 10 bases matching TRBD1. Trimming at V came to 1 base and at J to 0 bases, leaving 5 bases not matched to a gene. Germline CDR1 SEHNR, CDR2 FQNEAQ (reference sequence). This CDR3 comprises 17 residues.

V and J are TRBV20-1 and TRBJ2-5, with 11 bases aligning to TRBD2. The germline V gene has CDR1 DFQATT and CDR2 SNEGSKA (reference sequence). CDR3 size: 15 residues. V lost 5 bases, J lost 4 bases, and 9 bases stayed unmatched. CDR3 DNA: TGCAGTGCTCATACTAGCGGGAGACAAAGAGAGACCCAGTACTTC. Residues: CSAHTSGRQRETQYF.

The chain has TRBV30 and TRBJ2-1; TRBD2 aligns across 8 bases. CDR1 is GTSNPN and CDR2 is SVGIG in the germline V gene (reference sequence). V gave up 4 bases and J gave up 2 bases; unmatched junction bases: 4. The CDR3 consists of 14 residues. The CDR3 DNA sequence: TGTGCCTGGATAGCAGCGGGAGCCTACAATGAGCAGTTCTTC. As protein: CAWIAAGAYNEQFF.

This clonotype was found once. The genes are TRBV29-1 and TRBJ2-7, with a weak D call TRBD1 (6 bases). V dropped 2 bases and J dropped 7 bases, with 12 bases sitting between them. CDR3 length: 12 amino acids. Germline CDR1 is SQVTM and CDR2 is ANQGSEA. Here the CDR3 reads CSVEWDTPEQYF. CDR3 bases: TGCAGCGTTGAATGGGACACGCCAGAGCAGTACTTC.

The genes are TRBV3-1 and TRBJ2-7; 11 bases are a match to TRBD2. J was trimmed by 0 bases and V by 2 bases; bases with no gene match: 9. Germline values: CDR1 LGHDT, CDR2 YNNKEL (reference sequence). CDR3 length: 18 amino acids. DNA for the CDR3: TGTGCCAGCAGCCAAATTTCGGGACTAGCGGAAAGCTCCTACGAGCAGTACTTC. As protein: CASSQISGLAESSYEQYF.

This clonotype was seen a few times. The V gene is TRBV12-3 or TRBV12-4, the J gene TRBJ1-4, with 7 bases fitting TRBD1. CDR3 length equals 15 residues. V lost 1 base, J lost 6 bases, and 5 bases stayed unmatched. The CDR3 DNA sequence: TGTGCCAGCAGTTTAGTGGGACAGTACGATGAAAAACTGTTTTTT. It translates to CASSLVGQYDEKLFF.

The chain carries TRBV18 and TRBJ2-5; 10 bases fit TRBD2. Per germline, CDR1 KGHSH and CDR2 LQKENI. This CDR3 has 16 residues. V lost 5 bases, J lost 1 base, and 7 bases stayed unmatched. In DNA, the CDR3 is TGTGCCAGCTCATCCCTAGCGGGAGACCGCCAAGAGACCCAGTACTTC. Protein: CASSSLAGDRQETQYF.

J is TRBJ2-7 and V is TRBV5-5, with 7 bases lining up with TRBD2. The CDR3 is 12 residues long. Germline V gene lookup returns CDR1 SGHKS and CDR2 YYEKEE (reference sequence). Trimming at V came to 5 bases and at J to 5 bases, leaving 4 bases not matched to a gene. CDR3 region: CASSKGRDEQYF. The CDR3 DNA is TGTGCCAGCAGTAAGGGGAGGGACGAGCAGTACTTC.

Points on this clonotype: The junction departs from germline at one end; a sequencing error may be responsible. In DNA form, the CDR3 reads TGTGCCACCAGCACCCGATCCGGGGAAAAATACAATGGGCAGTTCTTC. Translation: CATSTRSGEKYNGQFF. The gene calls are TRBV15 and TRBJ2-1, with D perhaps matching TRBD2 (5 bases). This CDR3 has 16 residues. The germline V gene has CDR1 LNHNV and CDR2 YYDKDF (reference sequence). Full variable domain (missing parts from reference TRBV15 and TRBJ2-1): DAMVIQNPRYQVTQFGKPVTLSCSQTLNHNVMYWYQQKSSQAPKLLFHYYDKDFNNEADTPDNFQSRRPNTSFCFLDIRSPGLGDTAMYLCATSTRSGEKYNGQFFGPGTRLTVL.

V usage is TRBV6-6 and J usage is TRBJ2-3; TRBD2 matches 7 bases. CDR3 length equals 13 residues. Germline V gene lookup returns CDR1 MNHNY and CDR2 SVGAGI (reference sequence). The V gene end was trimmed by 6 bases and the J gene end by 6 bases; junction bases not matched to a gene: 6. The chain's CDR3 is CASSQGLIDTQYF. CDR3 nucleotide sequence: TGTGCCAGCAGCCAGGGACTAATCGATACGCAGTATTTT.

This clonotype has ten or more counts. This CDR3 is CASSFGSFNEQFF. CDR3 DNA sequence: TGTGCCAGCAGTTTTGGTTCATTCAATGAGCAGTTCTTC. The rearrangement joins TRBV12-3 or TRBV12-4 to TRBJ2-1; D is undetermined. Trimming pared 3 bases from V and 6 bases from J, leaving 9 bases between. The CDR3 runs to 13 residues.